This is a list of T cell receptor beta chains from one sample in a study of T cells in Graves' hyperthyroidism and ophthalmopathy. TCRdb reprocessed the multiplex PCR reads via MiXCR and lists one record per CDR3 protein. The table lists 500,000 to 600,000 distinct CDR3 sequences, 40% to 55% of them singletons. The sample comprised peripheral blood or thyroid tissue (not recorded which). The receptors were gathered from an adult woman with Graves' disease, either hyperthyroidism or ophthalmopathy (not recorded which). Each CDR3 is given with its conserved first and last residue. Fields, in order: J gene, V gene, clone size, D gene, CDR3 protein, CDR3 DNA. A D gene is named only where the DNA matches it firmly. For some rows the clone size is stated as once, few or many, or as a class when expanded; others skip it.

>TRBJ1-1|TRBV6-5|few|NA
CASSSRGLYTEAFF
TGTGCCAGCAGTTCGCGAGGGCTCTACACTGAAGCTTTCTTT
>TRBJ1-2|TRBV5-1|NA|NA
CASIGEGTNAYGYTF
TGCGCCAGCATAGGGGAGGGTACGAACGCCTATGGCTACACCTTC
>TRBJ2-2|TRBV7-2|once|TRBD2
CASSQKRGINTGELFF
TGTGCCAGCAGCCAAAAGCGGGGGATCAACACCGGGGAGCTGTTTTTT
>TRBJ1-4|TRBV7-9|NA|NA
CASSLGGHTNERLFF
TGTGCCAGCAGCTTGGGAGGGCATACCAATGAAAGACTGTTTTTT
>TRBJ1-2|TRBV6-6|many|NA
CAGRGQHFYGYTF
TGTGCCGGGAGAGGACAGCACTTCTATGGCTACACCTTC
>TRBJ1-6|TRBV7-2|NA|NA
CASSFSSYNSPLHF
TGTGCCAGCAGTTTTAGCTCCTATAATTCACCCCTCCACTTT
>TRBJ2-2|TRBV5-1|once|NA
CASGRCEGELFF
TGCGCCAGCGGGAGGTGCGAAGGGGAGCTGTTTTTT
>TRBJ2-5|TRBV7-2|many|TRBD2
CASSLNSGRDQETQYF
TGTGCCAGCAGCTTAAATAGCGGGAGAGATCAAGAGACCCAGTACTTC
>TRBJ2-7|TRBV12-3/TRBV12-4|many|TRBD1
CASGGQALYEQYF
TGTGCCAGCGGGGGACAGGCCCTTTACGAGCAGTACTTC
>TRBJ2-5|TRBV7-9|few|NA
CASSDRQGRVETQYF
TGTGCCAGCAGCGACCGACAGGGGAGGGTAGAGACCCAGTACTTC
>TRBJ2-7|TRBV5-1|NA|NA
CASSFGASSSYEQYF
TGCGCCAGCAGCTTCGGGGCGTCGAGCTCCTACGAGCAGTACTTC
>TRBJ2-1|TRBV7-9|NA|NA
CASSPRGGNEQFF
TGTGCCAGCAGCCCCAGAGGGGGCAATGAGCAGTTCTTC
>TRBJ1-1|TRBV5-1|many|NA
CASSYRVDTEAFF
TGCGCCAGCAGTTACAGGGTGGATACTGAAGCTTTCTTT
>TRBJ2-7|TRBV12-3/TRBV12-4|NA|TRBD2
CTISESGSGSSCEQYF
TGTACCATCAGTGAGTCCGGTAGCGGGAGCTCCTGCGAGCAGTACTTC
>TRBJ2-7|TRBV7-8|many|NA
CASSHTSYEQYF
TGTGCCAGCAGCCACACATCCTACGAGCAGTACTTC
>TRBJ2-2|TRBV7-8|NA|NA
CASSWTAGTGELFF
TGTGCCAGCAGTTGGACGGCGGGGACCGGGGAGCTGTTTTTT
>TRBJ2-7|TRBV7-6|NA|NA
CATAAVRYEQYF
TGTGCCACTGCGGCGGTTCGCTACGAGCAGTACTTC
>TRBJ2-7|TRBV2|many|TRBD2
CASSGGGFYEQYF
TGTGCCAGCAGCGGGGGAGGGTTCTACGAGCAGTACTTC
>TRBJ2-5|TRBV7-8|many|NA
CASTRDSRVEGVETQYF
TGTGCCAGCACCCGGGATTCTCGGGTCGAGGGGGTAGAGACCCAGTACTTC
>TRBJ1-5|TRBV7-8|NA|TRBD1
CASSDRVTNQPQHF
TGTGCCAGCAGCGACAGGGTTACCAATCAGCCCCAGCATTTT
>TRBJ1-2|TRBV20-1|many|NA
CSARRDGGYGYTF
TGCAGTGCTCGCCGGGACGGTGGTTATGGCTACACCTTC
>TRBJ1-5|TRBV7-2|few|NA
CASSSQENQPQHF
TGTGCCAGCAGCTCACAGGAGAATCAGCCCCAGCATTTT
>TRBJ2-5|TRBV5-1|once|NA
CASSLGPNREQETQYF
TGCGCCAGCAGCTTGGGGCCTAACCGGGAACAGGAGACCCAGTACTTC
>TRBJ2-2|TRBV29-1|many|TRBD2
CSVANGGGNTGELFF
TGCAGCGTCGCCAACGGGGGGGGGAACACCGGGGAGCTGTTTTTT
>TRBJ2-5|TRBV15|once|NA
CATSSPDF
TGTGCCACCAGCAGCCCGGACTTC
>TRBJ2-3|TRBV5-5|many|NA
CASSFTRDTSMDTQYF
TGTGCCAGCAGCTTCACCCGGGACACGAGCATGGATACGCAGTATTTT
>TRBJ1-5|TRBV20-1|many|NA
CSASFGAVGNQPQHF
TGCAGTGCCTCCTTTGGGGCGGTGGGCAATCAGCCCCAGCATTTT
>TRBJ1-5|TRBV9|NA|NA
CASSVSTSGTQHF
TGTGCCAGCAGCGTATCGACATCGGGGACCCAGCATTTT
>TRBJ1-2|TRBV20-1|NA|NA
CSVHTDEQGYYGYTF
TGCAGTGTACACACCGATGAGCAGGGCTACTATGGCTACACCTTC
>TRBJ2-7|TRBV9|few|NA
CASSVVRDGSYEQYF
TGTGCCAGCAGCGTAGTTCGGGACGGGTCCTACGAGCAGTACTTC
>TRBJ2-2|TRBV11-2|many|NA
CASSSSGPSLRKELFF
TGTGCCAGCAGCTCAAGCGGGCCCTCACTTCGGAAGGAGCTGTTTTTT